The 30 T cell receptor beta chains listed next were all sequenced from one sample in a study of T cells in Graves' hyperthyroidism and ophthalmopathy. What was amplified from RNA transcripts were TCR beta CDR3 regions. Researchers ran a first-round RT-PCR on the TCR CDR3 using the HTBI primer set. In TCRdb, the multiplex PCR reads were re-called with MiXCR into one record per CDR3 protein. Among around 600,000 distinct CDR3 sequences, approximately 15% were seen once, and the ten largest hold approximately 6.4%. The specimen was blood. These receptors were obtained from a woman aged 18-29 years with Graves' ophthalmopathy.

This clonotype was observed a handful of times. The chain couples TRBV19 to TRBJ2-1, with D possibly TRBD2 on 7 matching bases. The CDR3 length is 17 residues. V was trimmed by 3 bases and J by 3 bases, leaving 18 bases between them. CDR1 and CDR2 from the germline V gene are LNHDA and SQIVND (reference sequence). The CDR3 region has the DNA TGTGCCAGTAGTATGCGGGGGCCAGCCCAAATCTACAATGAGCAGTTCTTC. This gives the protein CASSMRGPAQIYNEQFF.

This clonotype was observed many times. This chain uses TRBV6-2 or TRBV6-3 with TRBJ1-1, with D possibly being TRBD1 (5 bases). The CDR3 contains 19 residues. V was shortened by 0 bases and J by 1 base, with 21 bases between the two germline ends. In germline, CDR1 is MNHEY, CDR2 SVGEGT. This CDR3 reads CASSYSEGLRVGPNTEAFF. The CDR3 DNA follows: TGTGCCAGCAGTTACTCGGAGGGGCTCAGGGTCGGTCCGAACACTGAAGCTTTCTTT.

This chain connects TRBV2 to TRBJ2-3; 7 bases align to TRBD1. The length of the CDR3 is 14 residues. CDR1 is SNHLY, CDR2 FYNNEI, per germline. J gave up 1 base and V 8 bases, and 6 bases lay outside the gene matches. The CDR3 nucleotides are TGTGCCAGCGAGGGACAGTTGGGCACAGATACGCAGTATTTT. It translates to CASEGQLGTDTQYF.

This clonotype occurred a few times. The CDR3 nucleotides read TGTGCCAGCTCACCCGAGACAGGATTACAAGAGACCCAGTACTTC. Its protein product is CASSPETGLQETQYF. The chain joins TRBV18 to TRBJ2-5; tentative D call: TRBD1 (6 bases). Trimming took 3 bases from V and 2 from J, leaving 13 bases between them. Looked up from germline, CDR1 is KGHSH and CDR2 is LQKENI. This CDR3 has 15 residues.

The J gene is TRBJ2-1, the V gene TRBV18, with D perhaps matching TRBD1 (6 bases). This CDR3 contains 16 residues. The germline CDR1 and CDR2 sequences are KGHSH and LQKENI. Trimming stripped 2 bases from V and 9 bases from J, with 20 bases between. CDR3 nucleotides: TGTGCCAGCTCACCAGCTCTCGGCAGGGGAGAAGGTGAGCAGTTCTTC. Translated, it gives CASSPALGRGEGEQFF.

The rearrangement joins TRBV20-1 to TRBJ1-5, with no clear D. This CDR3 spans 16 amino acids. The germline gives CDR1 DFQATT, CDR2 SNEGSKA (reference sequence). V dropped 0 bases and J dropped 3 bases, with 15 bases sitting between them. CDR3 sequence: CSARDPTRGTNQPQHF. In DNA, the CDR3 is TGCAGTGCTAGAGATCCGACCAGAGGAACCAATCAGCCCCAGCATTTT.

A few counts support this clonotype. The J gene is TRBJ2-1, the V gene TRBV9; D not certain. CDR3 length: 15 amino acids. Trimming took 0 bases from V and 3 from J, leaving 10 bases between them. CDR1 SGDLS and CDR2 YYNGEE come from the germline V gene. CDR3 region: CASSVEGSLYNEQFF. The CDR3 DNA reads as TGTGCCAGCAGCGTAGAAGGTTCCCTCTACAATGAGCAGTTCTTC.

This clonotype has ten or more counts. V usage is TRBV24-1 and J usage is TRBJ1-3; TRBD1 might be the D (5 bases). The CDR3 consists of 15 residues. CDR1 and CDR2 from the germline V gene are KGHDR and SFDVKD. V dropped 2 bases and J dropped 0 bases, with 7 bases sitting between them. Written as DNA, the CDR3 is TGTGCCACCAGTGATTCGAGGGGCTCTGGAAACACCATATATTTT. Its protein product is CATSDSRGSGNTIYF.

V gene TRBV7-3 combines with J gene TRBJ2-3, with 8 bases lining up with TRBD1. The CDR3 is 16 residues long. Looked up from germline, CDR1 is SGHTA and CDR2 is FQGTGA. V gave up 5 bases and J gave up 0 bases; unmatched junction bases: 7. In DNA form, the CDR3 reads TGTGCCAGCAGCGCCCAGGGGGCGAGGAGCACAGATACGCAGTATTTT. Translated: CASSAQGARSTDTQYF.

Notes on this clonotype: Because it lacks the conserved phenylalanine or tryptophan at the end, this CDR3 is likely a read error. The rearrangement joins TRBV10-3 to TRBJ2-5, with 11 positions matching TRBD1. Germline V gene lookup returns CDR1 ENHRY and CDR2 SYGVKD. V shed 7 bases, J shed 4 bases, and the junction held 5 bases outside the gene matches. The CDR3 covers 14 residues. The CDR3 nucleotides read TGTGCCATCAAGGACAGGGGGCTCTCAGAGACCCAGTACTCC. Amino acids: CAIKDRGLSETQYS.

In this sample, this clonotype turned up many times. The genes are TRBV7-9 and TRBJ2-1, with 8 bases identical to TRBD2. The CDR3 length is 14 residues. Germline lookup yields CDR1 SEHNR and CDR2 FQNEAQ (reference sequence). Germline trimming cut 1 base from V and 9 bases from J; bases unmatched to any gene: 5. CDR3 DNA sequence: TGTGCCAGCAGCTTAGGGGGCGGGGGGAGTGAGCAGTTCTTC. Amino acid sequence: CASSLGGGGSEQFF.

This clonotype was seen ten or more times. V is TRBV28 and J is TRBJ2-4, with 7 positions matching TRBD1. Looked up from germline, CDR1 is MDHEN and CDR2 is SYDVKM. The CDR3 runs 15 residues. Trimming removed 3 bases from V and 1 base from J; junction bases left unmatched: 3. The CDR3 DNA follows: TGTGCCAGCAGTTTGACAGGGATGGCCAAAAACATTCAGTACTTC. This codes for CASSLTGMAKNIQYF.

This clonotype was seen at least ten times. The CDR3 sequence is CASSSSRVREGRDEQFF. The CDR3 coding sequence is TGTGCCAGCAGCTCTTCCAGGGTCCGGGAAGGACGGGATGAGCAGTTCTTC. The gene calls are TRBV7-9 and TRBJ2-1; D tentatively reads TRBD1 or TRBD2 (5 bases each). V lost 4 bases and J lost 8, with 24 bases in between. The CDR3 is 17 amino acids. Germline CDR1 is SEHNR and CDR2 is FQNEAQ (reference sequence).

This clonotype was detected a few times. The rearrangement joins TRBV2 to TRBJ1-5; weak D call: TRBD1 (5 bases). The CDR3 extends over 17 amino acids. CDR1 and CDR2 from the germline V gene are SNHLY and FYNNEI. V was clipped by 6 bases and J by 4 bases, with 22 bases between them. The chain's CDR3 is CASRMGRVLSSNQPQHF. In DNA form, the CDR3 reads TGTGCCAGCAGGATGGGCAGGGTTTTATCATCTAATCAGCCCCAGCATTTT.

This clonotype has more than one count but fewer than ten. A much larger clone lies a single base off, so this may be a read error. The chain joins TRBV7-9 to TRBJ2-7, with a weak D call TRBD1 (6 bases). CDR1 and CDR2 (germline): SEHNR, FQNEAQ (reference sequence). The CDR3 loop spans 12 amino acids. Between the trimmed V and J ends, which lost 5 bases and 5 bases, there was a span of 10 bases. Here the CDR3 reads CASSPDSDEQYF. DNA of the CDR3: TGTGCCAGCAGCCCGGACAGCGACGAGCAGTACTTC.

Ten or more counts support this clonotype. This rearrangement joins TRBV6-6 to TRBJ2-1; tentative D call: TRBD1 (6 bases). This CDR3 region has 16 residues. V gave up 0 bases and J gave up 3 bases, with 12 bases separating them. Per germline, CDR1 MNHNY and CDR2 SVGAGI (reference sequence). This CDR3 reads CASSYSFGQLYNEQFF. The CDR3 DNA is TGTGCCAGCAGTTACTCGTTCGGACAGCTCTACAATGAGCAGTTCTTC.

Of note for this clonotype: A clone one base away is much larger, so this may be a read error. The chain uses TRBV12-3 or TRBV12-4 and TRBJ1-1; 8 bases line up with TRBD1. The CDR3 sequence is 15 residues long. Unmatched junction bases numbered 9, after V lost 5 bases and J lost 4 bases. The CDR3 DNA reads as TGTGCCAGCAGTCCGTTGGACAGGGCGGGCACTGAAGCTTTCTTT. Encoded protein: CASSPLDRAGTEAFF.

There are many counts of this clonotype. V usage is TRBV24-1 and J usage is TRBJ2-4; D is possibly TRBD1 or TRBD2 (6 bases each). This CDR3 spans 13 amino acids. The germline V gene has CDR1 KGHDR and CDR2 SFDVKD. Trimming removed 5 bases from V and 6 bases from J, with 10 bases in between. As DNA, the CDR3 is TGTGCCACCAGTGCGGGGGCGGGAAACATTCAGTACTTC. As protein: CATSAGAGNIQYF.

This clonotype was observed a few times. This CDR3 reads CASNRAPGEKLFF. The CDR3 DNA reads as TGTGCCAGCAACCGGGCCCCAGGCGAAAAACTGTTTTTT. This chain uses TRBV7-8 with TRBJ1-4; D uncertain. Germline V gene sequence: CDR1 SGHVS, CDR2 FQNEAQ. V was trimmed by 7 bases and J by 8 bases, leaving 14 bases between them. The CDR3 loop spans 13 amino acids.

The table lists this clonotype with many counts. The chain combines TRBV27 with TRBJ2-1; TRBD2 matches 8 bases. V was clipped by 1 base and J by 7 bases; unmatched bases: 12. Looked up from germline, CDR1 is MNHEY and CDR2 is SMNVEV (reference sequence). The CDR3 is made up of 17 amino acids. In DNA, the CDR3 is TGTGCCAGCAGTTTATGGGCTAGCGGGTTGTCGGGTAATGAGCAGTTCTTC. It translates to CASSLWASGLSGNEQFF.

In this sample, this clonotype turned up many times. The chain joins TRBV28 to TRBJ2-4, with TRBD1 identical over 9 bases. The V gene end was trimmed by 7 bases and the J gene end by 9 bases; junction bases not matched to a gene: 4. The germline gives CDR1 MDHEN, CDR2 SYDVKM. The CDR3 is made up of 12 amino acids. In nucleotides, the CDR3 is TGTGCCAGCACCCCGGGACAGGGCATTCAGTACTTC. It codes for CASTPGQGIQYF.

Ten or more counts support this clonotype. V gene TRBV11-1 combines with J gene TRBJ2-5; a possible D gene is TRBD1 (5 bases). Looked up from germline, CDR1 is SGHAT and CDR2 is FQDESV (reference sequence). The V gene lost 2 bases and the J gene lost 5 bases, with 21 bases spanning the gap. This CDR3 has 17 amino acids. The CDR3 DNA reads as TGTGCCAGCAGCTTAAAGGTAGTCTGGGGCCTCTCGGAGACCCAGTACTTC. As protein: CASSLKVVWGLSETQYF.

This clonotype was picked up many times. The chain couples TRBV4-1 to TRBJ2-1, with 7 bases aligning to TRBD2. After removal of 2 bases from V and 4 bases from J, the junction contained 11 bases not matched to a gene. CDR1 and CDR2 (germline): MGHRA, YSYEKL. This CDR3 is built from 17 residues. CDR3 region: CASSQPPRETSYNEQFF. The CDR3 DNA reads TGCGCCAGCAGCCAACCCCCGCGGGAGACCTCATACAATGAGCAGTTCTTC.

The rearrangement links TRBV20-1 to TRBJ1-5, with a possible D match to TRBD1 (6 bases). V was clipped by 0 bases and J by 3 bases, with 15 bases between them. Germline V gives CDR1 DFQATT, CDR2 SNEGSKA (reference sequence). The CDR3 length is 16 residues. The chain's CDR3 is CSARDFQGQPNQPQHF. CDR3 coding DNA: TGCAGTGCTAGAGATTTCCAGGGACAACCCAATCAGCCCCAGCATTTT.

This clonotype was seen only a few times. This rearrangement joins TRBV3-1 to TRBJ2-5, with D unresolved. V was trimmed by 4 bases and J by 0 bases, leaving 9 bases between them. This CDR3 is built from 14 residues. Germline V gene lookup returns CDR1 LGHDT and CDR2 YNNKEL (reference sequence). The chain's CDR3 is CASSLAGYQETQYF. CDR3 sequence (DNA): TGTGCCAGCAGCCTAGCTGGGTACCAAGAGACCCAGTACTTC.

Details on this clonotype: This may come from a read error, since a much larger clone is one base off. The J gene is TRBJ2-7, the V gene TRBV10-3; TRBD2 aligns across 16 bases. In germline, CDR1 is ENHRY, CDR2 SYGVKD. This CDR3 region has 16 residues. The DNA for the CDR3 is TGTGCCATCATTGGGACTAGCGGGAGGGCCCCCTACAAGCAGTACTTC. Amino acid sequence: CAIIGTSGRAPYKQYF.

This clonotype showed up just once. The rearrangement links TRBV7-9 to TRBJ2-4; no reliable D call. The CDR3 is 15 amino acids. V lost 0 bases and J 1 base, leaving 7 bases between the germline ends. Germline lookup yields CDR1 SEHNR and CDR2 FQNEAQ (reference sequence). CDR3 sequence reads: CASSLAVGAKNIQYF. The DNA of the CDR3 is TGTGCCAGCAGCTTAGCTGTAGGGGCCAAAAACATTCAGTACTTC.

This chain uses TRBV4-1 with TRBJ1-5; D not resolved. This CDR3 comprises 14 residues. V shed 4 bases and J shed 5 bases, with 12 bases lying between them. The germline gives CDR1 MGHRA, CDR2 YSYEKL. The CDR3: CASSPLFFYQPQHF. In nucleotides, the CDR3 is TGCGCCAGCAGCCCACTTTTCTTCTATCAGCCCCAGCATTTT.

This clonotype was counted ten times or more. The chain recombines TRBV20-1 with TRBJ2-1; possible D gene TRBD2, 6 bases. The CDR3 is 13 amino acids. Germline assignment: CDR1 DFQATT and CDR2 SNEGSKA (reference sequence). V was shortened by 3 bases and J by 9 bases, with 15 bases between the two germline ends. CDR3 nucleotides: TGCAGTGCTAGGCGGGGTTACATCGCTGAGCAGTTCTTC. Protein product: CSARRGYIAEQFF.

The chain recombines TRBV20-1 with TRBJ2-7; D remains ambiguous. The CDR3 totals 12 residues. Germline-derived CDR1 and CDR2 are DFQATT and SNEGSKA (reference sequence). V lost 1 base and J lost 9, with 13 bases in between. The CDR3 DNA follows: TGCAGTGCTAGAGTAGGCGAAGGTGGGCAGTACTTC. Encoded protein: CSARVGEGGQYF.